One T cell receptor (beta chain) is described in this entry. The study assigned cohorts using participant-reported clinical history. The data belong to a study of blood T cell repertoires in COVID-19. Study-wide context: PBMCs, B-cell-depleted T cells, or T cells provided the cDNA or gDNA that made up the material.

The CDR3 is 13 residues long. With 8 bases removed from V and 5 bases from J, the gap between germline ends came to 18 bases. Germline V lookup: CDR1 SQVTM, CDR2 ANQGSEA. In the authors' workflow: How many nucleated cells were present was estimated from reference gene primer amplification. Produced via immunoSEQ multiplex PCR; TCRdb's table is partial and in-frame only. Clone size and the V and J calls come from that table; the DNA yielded D and trimming. The table records about 350,000 clones, over 75% of them present only once. The chain employs TRBV29-1 and TRBJ2-5; maybe TRBD2 (5 bases). The source material was PBMCs or T cells enriched from blood (not recorded which). The TCR was taken from a woman between 25 and 40 years old who had recovered from COVID-19. The CDR3 nucleotides read TGCAGCTCAGATACAGAGGGCCCGGAGACCCAGTACTTC. Translation gives CSSDTEGPETQYF.